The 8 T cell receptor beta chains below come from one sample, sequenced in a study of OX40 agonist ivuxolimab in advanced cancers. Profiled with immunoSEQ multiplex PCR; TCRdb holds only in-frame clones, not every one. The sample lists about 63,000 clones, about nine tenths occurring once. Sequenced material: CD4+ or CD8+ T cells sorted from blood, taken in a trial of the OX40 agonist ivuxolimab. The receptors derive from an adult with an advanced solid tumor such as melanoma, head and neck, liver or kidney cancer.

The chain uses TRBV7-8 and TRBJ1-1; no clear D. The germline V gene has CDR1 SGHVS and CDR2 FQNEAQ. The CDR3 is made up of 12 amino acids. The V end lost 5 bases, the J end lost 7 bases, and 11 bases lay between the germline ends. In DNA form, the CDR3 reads TGTGCCAGCAGCCGAAGTGGTCTTGAAGCTTTCTTT. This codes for CASSRSGLEAFF.

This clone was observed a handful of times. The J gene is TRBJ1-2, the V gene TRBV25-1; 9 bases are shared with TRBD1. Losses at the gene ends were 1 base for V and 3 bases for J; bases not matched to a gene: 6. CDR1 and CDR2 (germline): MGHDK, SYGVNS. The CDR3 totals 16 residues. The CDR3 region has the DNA TGTGCCAGCAGTGAATCATGGGACAGGGACCACTATGGCTACACCTTC. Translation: CASSESWDRDHYGYTF.

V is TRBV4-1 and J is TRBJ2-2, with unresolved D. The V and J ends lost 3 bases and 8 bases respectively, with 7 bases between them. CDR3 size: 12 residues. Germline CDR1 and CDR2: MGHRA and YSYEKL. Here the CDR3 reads CASSHYGGELFF. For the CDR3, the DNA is TGCGCCAGCAGCCATTACGGGGGGGAGCTGTTTTTT.

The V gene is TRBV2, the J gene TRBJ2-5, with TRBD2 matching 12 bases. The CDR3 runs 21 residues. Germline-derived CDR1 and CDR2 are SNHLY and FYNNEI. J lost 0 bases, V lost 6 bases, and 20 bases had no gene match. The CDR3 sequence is CASRGGQDGTSGPLDQETQYF. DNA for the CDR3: TGTGCCAGCAGGGGGGGACAGGACGGGACTAGCGGGCCACTGGACCAAGAGACCCAGTACTTC.

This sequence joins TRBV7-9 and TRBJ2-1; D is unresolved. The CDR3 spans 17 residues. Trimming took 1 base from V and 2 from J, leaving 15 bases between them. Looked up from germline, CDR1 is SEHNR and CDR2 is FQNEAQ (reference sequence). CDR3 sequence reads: CASSLGDVALAYNEQFF. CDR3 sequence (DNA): TGTGCCAGCAGCTTAGGGGATGTAGCCCTGGCCTACAATGAGCAGTTCTTC.

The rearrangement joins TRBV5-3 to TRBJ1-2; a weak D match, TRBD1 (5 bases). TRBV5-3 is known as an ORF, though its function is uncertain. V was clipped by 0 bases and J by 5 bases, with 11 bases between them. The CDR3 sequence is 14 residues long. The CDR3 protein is CARSLAGAEYGYTF. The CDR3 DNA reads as TGTGCCAGAAGCTTGGCTGGGGCCGAATATGGCTACACCTTC.

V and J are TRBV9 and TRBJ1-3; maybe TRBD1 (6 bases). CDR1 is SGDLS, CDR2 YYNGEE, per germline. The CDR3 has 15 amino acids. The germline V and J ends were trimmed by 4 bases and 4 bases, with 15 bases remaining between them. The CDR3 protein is CASSPGGGSGNTIYF. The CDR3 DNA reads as TGTGCCAGCAGCCCCGGAGGGGGGTCAGGAAACACCATATATTTT.

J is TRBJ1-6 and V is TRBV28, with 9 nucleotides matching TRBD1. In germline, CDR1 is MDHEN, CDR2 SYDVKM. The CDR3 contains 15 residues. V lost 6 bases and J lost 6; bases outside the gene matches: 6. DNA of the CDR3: TGTGCCAGCAGGTTGGACAGGGGAATTAATTCACCCCTCCACTTT. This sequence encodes CASRLDRGINSPLHF.